The next 17 T cell receptor beta chains were all read from a single sample in a study of neoadjuvant anti-PD-1 for oral cavity cancer. The table came from immunoSEQ multiplex PCR; TCRdb's copy has only in-frame clones and leaves some out. The table records about 72,000 clones, 80% to 90% of them present only once. The time point is: after neoadjuvant nivolumab, at surgical resection. The sample was PBMCs, taken after nivolumab (anti-PD-1) treatment. The origin of the receptors is a person between 35 and 79 years old with oral cavity squamous cell carcinoma.

The rearrangement joins TRBV28 to TRBJ1-1; D is unclear. Trimming removed 6 bases from V and 5 bases from J, with 16 bases in between. Germline values: CDR1 MDHEN, CDR2 SYDVKM. This CDR3 is 14 amino acids long. The CDR3 sequence is CASRELGGGTEAFF. CDR3 in DNA: TGTGCCAGCAGGGAGTTAGGAGGAGGGACTGAAGCTTTCTTT.

This chain links TRBV19 with TRBJ2-5, with a possible D match to TRBD2 (6 bases). From germline, CDR1 is LNHDA and CDR2 SQIVND (reference sequence). The CDR3 runs to 14 residues. V was cut by 6 bases and J by 2 bases, with 13 bases left in between. The CDR3 coding sequence is TGTGCCAGTAGGAGGAGCGCGGGACAAGAGACCCAGTACTTC. Its translation is CASRRSAGQETQYF.

J is TRBJ1-1 and V is TRBV19; D may be TRBD1 (5 bases). The CDR3 extends over 13 amino acids. V dropped 5 bases and J dropped 6 bases, with 13 bases sitting between them. Germline assignment: CDR1 LNHDA and CDR2 SQIVND (reference sequence). For the CDR3, the DNA is TGTGCCAGTAGTCCCAGAAGGGGCGCTGAAGCTTTCTTT. This gives the protein CASSPRRGAEAFF. The full variable domain, with the rest looked up from reference TRBV19 and TRBJ1-1, is DGGITQSPKYLFRKEGQNVTLSCEQNLNHDAMYWYRQDPGQGLRLIYYSQIVNDFQKGDIAEGYSVSREKKESFPLTVTSAQKNPTAFYLCASSPRRGAEAFFGQGTRLTVV.

This chain connects TRBV27 to TRBJ1-1; perhaps TRBD1 as D (5 bases). Germline CDR1 and CDR2: MNHEY and SMNVEV (reference sequence). The CDR3 length is 12 residues. The V end lost 7 bases, the J end lost 9 bases, and 15 bases lay between the germline ends. The CDR3 DNA sequence: TGTGCCAGCAAGCGGGGGGACTTAAAAGCTTTCTTT. This translates into CASKRGDLKAFF.

The V gene is TRBV19, the J gene TRBJ1-2; D is uncertain. V lost 8 bases and J lost 8, with 18 bases in between. CDR3 length: 13 amino acids. The germline V gene encodes CDR1 LNHDA and CDR2 SQIVND (reference sequence). The CDR3 region is CASSEGLGGGYTF. As DNA, the CDR3 is TGTGCCAGTTCTGAAGGCTTGGGCGGAGGCTACACCTTC. The variable domain in full, with the rest retrieved from reference TRBV19 and TRBJ1-2, is DGGITQSPKYLFRKEGQNVTLSCEQNLNHDAMYWYRQDPGQGLRLIYYSQIVNDFQKGDIAEGYSVSREKKESFPLTVTSAQKNPTAFYLCASSEGLGGGYTFGSGTRLTVV.

The rearrangement joins TRBV5-1 to TRBJ2-3; D perhaps matches TRBD1 (6 bases). CDR3 length equals 15 residues. Trimming cost V 7 bases and J 0 bases, with 15 bases left between them. The germline gives CDR1 SGHRS, CDR2 YFSETQ. This CDR3 reads CASSAGRGSTDTQYF. CDR3 coding DNA: TGCGCCAGCTCAGCTGGTAGGGGGAGCACAGATACGCAGTATTTT.

The chain couples TRBV11-2 to TRBJ2-6, with a possible D match to TRBD2 (7 bases). Trimming removed 0 bases from V and 1 base from J, with 19 bases in between. The germline V gene encodes CDR1 SGHAT and CDR2 FQNNGV. The CDR3 spans 20 residues. CDR3 residues: CASSLEGGVTIGSGANVLTF. In DNA, the CDR3 is TGTGCCAGCAGCTTAGAAGGGGGGGTCACAATCGGTTCTGGGGCCAACGTCCTGACTTTC.

The gene calls are TRBV25-1 and TRBJ2-5; the match to TRBD2 covers 7 bases. The CDR3 is 14 residues long. Trimming cost V 0 bases and J 5 bases; bases outside gene matches: 3. CDR1 and CDR2 (germline): MGHDK, SYGVNS. DNA for the CDR3: TGTGCCAGCAGTGAATACGGGAGGTCGGAGACCCAGTACTTC. Encoded protein: CASSEYGRSETQYF.

This chain uses TRBV6-4 with TRBJ2-1, with D tentatively TRBD1 (5 bases). Germline CDR1 reads MRHNA; CDR2 reads SNTAGT. Trimming removed 0 bases from V and 5 bases from J, with 26 bases in between. The CDR3 covers 20 residues. The CDR3 is CASSDSPRGYVISRDNEQFF. The CDR3 nucleotides read TGTGCCAGCAGTGACTCTCCTAGGGGATATGTGATATCTAGAGACAATGAGCAGTTCTTC.

The V call is TRBV28, the J call TRBJ1-2; D is unclear. The CDR3 length is 14 residues. Trimming took 2 bases from V and 7 from J, leaving 14 bases between them. From germline, CDR1 is MDHEN and CDR2 SYDVKM. The chain's CDR3 is CASSLGSLAGGYTF. The CDR3 DNA follows: TGTGCCAGCAGTTTAGGTTCCCTCGCAGGTGGCTACACCTTC.

This chain connects TRBV4-1 to TRBJ2-3, with TRBD2 matching over 7 bases. The ends lost 0 bases at V and 0 bases at J; junction bases unmatched: 12. The CDR3 spans 19 residues. CDR1 and CDR2 (germline): MGHRA, YSYEKL. CDR3 residues: CASSQEGIGRAGSTDTQYF. DNA for the CDR3: TGCGCCAGCAGCCAAGAAGGGATTGGGCGAGCGGGGAGCACAGATACGCAGTATTTT.

The CDR3, as DNA: TGCGCCAGCAGTGCGTGGGGCGGTCAAGAGACCCAGTACTTC. Its protein is CASSAWGGQETQYF. V is TRBV5-1 and J is TRBJ2-5, with a possible D match to TRBD1 (5 bases). This CDR3 has 14 amino acids. V dropped 5 bases and J dropped 2 bases, with 13 bases sitting between them. The V gene's germline CDR1 is SGHRS and CDR2 YFSETQ.

CDR3 in DNA: TGTGCCAGCAGCTTTGGGCTAGCGGGCCCCACAGATACGCAGTATTTT. It is translated as CASSFGLAGPTDTQYF. J is TRBJ2-3 and V is TRBV7-8, with 8 bases matching TRBD2. This CDR3 comprises 16 residues. The J segment lost 2 bases and the V segment lost 3 bases, leaving 7 bases of the junction unmatched. The germline V gene encodes CDR1 SGHVS and CDR2 FQNEAQ.

This CDR3 is CASSLDGGTYEQYF. The CDR3 bases are TGTGCCAGCAGCTTGGATGGGGGAACCTACGAGCAGTACTTC. The chain combines TRBV5-4 with TRBJ2-7; D is tentatively TRBD1 or TRBD2 (5 bases each). Germline V gene lookup returns CDR1 SGHNT and CDR2 YYREEE (reference sequence). V lost 0 bases, J lost 2 bases, and 9 bases lay in between. This CDR3 is 14 amino acids long.

The chain is built from TRBV5-1 and TRBJ2-3; D unresolved. The CDR3 is made up of 16 amino acids. The germline gives CDR1 SGHRS, CDR2 YFSETQ. The V gene lost 0 bases and the J gene lost 4 bases, with 15 bases spanning the gap. The CDR3 spells CASSLVGPSIPDTQYF. The CDR3 DNA is TGCGCCAGCAGCTTGGTTGGTCCCTCCATTCCAGATACGCAGTATTTT.

The chain uses TRBV29-1 and TRBJ2-3; 7 bases align to TRBD2. The germline V gene has CDR1 SQVTM and CDR2 ANQGSEA. This CDR3 has 14 residues. The junction had 3 bases not matched to a gene; V was cut back by 1 base and J by 2 bases. The CDR3 here is CSVEAGGSTDTQYF. The CDR3 DNA reads as TGCAGCGTTGAAGCGGGGGGTTCCACAGATACGCAGTATTTT.

The chain has TRBV4-2 and TRBJ1-3, with D possibly TRBD1 on 5 matching bases. V lost 3 bases to trimming and J lost 0 bases, with 12 bases between them. The germline V gene encodes CDR1 LGHNA and CDR2 YNFKEQ. The CDR3 spans 16 residues. The chain's CDR3 is CASSQRDGISGNTIYF. CDR3 in DNA: TGTGCCAGCAGCCAGAGGGACGGAATCTCTGGAAACACCATATATTTT.